The T cell receptor (beta chain) under discussion was sequenced for a study of blood T cell repertoires in COVID-19 (TCRdb year 2020). Regarding the study in general: The collaborator samples originated in the United States, Italy and Spain and spanned the acute and convalescent phases of COVID-19. The material from the prospective study consisted of cDNA or gDNA derived from T cells, B-cell-depleted T cells, or PBMCs. Deeply sampled blood TCRbeta repertoires from subjects exposed to, actively infected with, or recovered from COVID-19 were included in the dataset. The repertoires were released in a freely available public database meant as a resource for research on the immune response to SARS-CoV-2. The samples were drawn from two sources: the first 160 participants of the ongoing ImmuneRACE study, and 1,000 to 1,500 subjects contributed by 6 global collaborators. A de-identified subject ID, COVID-19 status, age in years and sex were almost always included in the sample metadata. Where available, HLA class I and class II types were taken from metadata supplied by the sample provider and were not determined by assay-based typing. Overall study results and their limits: How much clinical and demographic metadata was included differed by source and by participant, and the metadata was provided uncurated.

CDR1 and CDR2 (KGHSH, LQKENI) derive from the germline V gene. V is cut by 3 bases and J by 4 bases, and the space between the germline ends is 12 bases. The CDR3 has 15 amino acids, counting the end cysteine and phenylalanine. Kept here is only the CDR3 DNA, which spans 45 bases and is read in frame from base 1. TCRbeta CDR3 regions were amplified from genomic DNA using the immunoSEQ Assay, a bias-controlled multiplex PCR. The paper's data handling went like this. The number of nucleated cells in each sample was estimated from the amplification of reference gene primers within the assay. To quantify the absolute abundance of each unique TCRbeta CDR3 rearrangement, sequence reads were collapsed and filtered. Productive Simpson clonality was computed per sample as the square root of Simpson's diversity index over productive rearrangements. Held by TCRdb, this immuneACCESS table contains in-frame sequences only and omits some clones. Under half of the omission traces to an unresolved V gene where checked; the cause of the rest is unknown. V, J and clone size are those of that table, while D and trimming were read from the DNA. The sample includes tens of thousands of clones, with 85% observed a single time. The ten largest account for 5% to 7% of the sample.

Turning to this clone: The target of this receptor is not known. Base-call qualities are not available, and no considerably larger clone is one nucleotide away.

Collaborating institutions collected whole blood in K2EDTA tubes following their own protocols. Collaborator samples were shipped for TCRbeta analysis as frozen whole blood, isolated PBMCs, or DNA extracted from either sample type. This clonotype was obtained from a man aged 45 to 65 with active COVID-19. Recombination joined TRBV18 with TRBJ1-4, with an unclear D gene assignment. Sequencing used peripheral blood. CDR3 loop: CASSPRGANNEKLFF. The bases read TGTGCCAGCTCACCCCGCGGCGCTAATAATGAAAAACTGTTTTTT.